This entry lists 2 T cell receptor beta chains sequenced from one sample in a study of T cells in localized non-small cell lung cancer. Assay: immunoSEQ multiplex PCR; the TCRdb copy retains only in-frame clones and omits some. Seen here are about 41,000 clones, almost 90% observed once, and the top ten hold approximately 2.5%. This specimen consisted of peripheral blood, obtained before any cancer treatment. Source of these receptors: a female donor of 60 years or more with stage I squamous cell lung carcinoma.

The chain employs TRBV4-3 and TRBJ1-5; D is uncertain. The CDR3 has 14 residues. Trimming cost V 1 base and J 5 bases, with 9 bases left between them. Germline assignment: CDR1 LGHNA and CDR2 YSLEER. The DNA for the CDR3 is TGCGCCAGCAGCCAAGTTTTAGCGGATCAGCCCCAGCATTTT. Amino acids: CASSQVLADQPQHF.

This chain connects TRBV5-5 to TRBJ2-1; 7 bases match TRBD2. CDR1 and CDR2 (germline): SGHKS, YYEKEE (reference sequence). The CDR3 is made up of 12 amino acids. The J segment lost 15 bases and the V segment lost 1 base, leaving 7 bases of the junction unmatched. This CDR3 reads CASSLRQREGFF. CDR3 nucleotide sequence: TGTGCCAGCAGCTTGCGCCAGCGGGAAGGGTTCTTC.